Detailed here is one T cell receptor (beta chain). Antigen specificity is unknown. This specimen comes from a study of early T cells in non-severe SARS-CoV-2 infection. Study information: Sequencing was performed on bulk RNA from unsorted whole blood, leaving chains unpaired. Findings of the study overall: Database matching using VDJdb favored anti-spike CD8 responses, with private and CD4 specificities left missing.

Unique molecular identifiers tagged individual cDNA molecules. TCRdb fed the 5' RACE reads into MiXCR, producing one record per CDR3 protein. Among tens of thousands of distinct CDR3 sequences listed, 4.5% to 5% were seen once. This CDR3 spans 13 amino acids. V was clipped by 6 bases and J by 3 bases, with 13 bases between them. Germline V lookup: CDR1 SQVTM, CDR2 ANQGSEA. The sequence derives from an adult who was a healthcare worker with PCR-confirmed SARS-CoV-2 infection or an uninfected control (not recorded which). The source material was whole blood. The gene calls are TRBV29-1 and TRBJ2-3; D may match TRBD1 or TRBD2 (6 bases each). CDR3 loop: CSVGGRLTDTQYF. In DNA form, the CDR3 reads TGCAGCGTAGGGGGGAGGCTAACAGATACGCAGTATTTT.